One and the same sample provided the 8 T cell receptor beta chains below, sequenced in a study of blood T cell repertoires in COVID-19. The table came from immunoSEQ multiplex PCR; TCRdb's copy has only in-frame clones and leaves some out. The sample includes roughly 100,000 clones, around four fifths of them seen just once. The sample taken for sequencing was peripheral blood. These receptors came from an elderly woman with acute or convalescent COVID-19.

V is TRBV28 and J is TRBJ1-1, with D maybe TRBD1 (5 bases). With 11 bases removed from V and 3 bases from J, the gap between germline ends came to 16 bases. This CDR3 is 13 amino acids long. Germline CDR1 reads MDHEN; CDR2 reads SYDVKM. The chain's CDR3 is CASRGRVDTEAFF. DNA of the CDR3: TGTGCCTCCCGGGGGAGGGTTGACACTGAAGCTTTCTTT.

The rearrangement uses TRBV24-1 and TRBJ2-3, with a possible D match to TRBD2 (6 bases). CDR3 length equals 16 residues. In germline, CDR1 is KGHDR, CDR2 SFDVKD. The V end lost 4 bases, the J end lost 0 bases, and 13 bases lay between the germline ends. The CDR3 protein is CATSDPGSGSTDTQYF. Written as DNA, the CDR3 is TGTGCCACCAGTGACCCCGGAAGCGGGAGCACAGATACGCAGTATTTT.

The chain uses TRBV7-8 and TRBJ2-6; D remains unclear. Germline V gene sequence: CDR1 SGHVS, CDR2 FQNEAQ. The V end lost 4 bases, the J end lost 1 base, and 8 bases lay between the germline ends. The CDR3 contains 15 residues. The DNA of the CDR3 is TGTGCCAGCAGCTCACAACAGTCTGGGGCCAACGTCCTGACTTTC. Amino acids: CASSSQQSGANVLTF.

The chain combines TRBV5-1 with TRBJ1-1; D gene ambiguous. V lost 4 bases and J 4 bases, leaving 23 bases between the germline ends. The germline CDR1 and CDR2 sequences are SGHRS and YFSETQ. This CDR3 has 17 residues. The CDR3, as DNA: TGCGCCAGCAGCCCCGGGGTGGCACAAGGGCGCGGCACTGAAGCTTTCTTT. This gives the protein CASSPGVAQGRGTEAFF.

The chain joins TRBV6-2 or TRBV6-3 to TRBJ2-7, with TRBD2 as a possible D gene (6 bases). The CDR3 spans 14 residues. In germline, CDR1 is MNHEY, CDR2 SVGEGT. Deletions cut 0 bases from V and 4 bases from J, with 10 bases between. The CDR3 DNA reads TGTGCCAGCAGTTACTCGTGGAGGGGATACGAGCAGTACTTC. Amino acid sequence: CASSYSWRGYEQYF.

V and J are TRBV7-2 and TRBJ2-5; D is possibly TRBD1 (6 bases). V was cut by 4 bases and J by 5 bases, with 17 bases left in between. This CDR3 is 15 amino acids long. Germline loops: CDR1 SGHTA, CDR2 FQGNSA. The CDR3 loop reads CASSSDAGVLETQYF. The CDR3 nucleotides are TGTGCCAGCAGCTCAGACGCAGGGGTCCTGGAGACCCAGTACTTC.

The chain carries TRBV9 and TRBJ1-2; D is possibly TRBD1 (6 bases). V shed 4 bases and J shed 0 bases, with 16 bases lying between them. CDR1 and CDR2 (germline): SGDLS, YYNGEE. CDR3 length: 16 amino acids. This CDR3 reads CASSPQGLGSNYGYTF. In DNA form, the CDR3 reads TGTGCCAGCAGCCCCCAGGGGCTGGGGTCTAACTATGGCTACACCTTC.

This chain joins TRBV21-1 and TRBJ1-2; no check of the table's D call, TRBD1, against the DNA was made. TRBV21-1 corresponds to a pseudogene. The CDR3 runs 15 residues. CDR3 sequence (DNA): TGTGCCAGCAGCAATCCTAAGGCAGGGGCGCATGGCTACACCTTC. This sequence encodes CASSNPKAGAHGYTF.